This T cell receptor (beta chain) was identified during a study of blood T cell repertoires in COVID-19. Study overall: The United States, Italy and Spain provided the acute and convalescent COVID-19 samples.

Data came from immunoSEQ multiplex PCR; TCRdb stores just in-frame clones and leaves some out. The sample consists of fewer than 250,000 clones, roughly 82% of them appearing once. The V gene lost 2 bases and the J gene lost 1 base, with 15 bases spanning the gap. There are 16 residues in the CDR3. Germline V gene lookup returns CDR1 MNHEY and CDR2 SMNVEV (reference sequence). The TCR originated in a woman aged 70-85 years with acute or convalescent COVID-19. Sequencing was performed on peripheral blood. The chain couples TRBV27 to TRBJ2-7, with a tentative D call TRBD1 (6 bases). CDR3 in DNA: TGTGCCAGCAGTTTAATTCCGTCCAGGGGTTCCTACGAGCAGTACTTC. It specifies CASSLIPSRGSYEQYF.